Listed below are T cell receptor beta chains from one sample, sequenced in a study of OX40 agonist ivuxolimab in advanced cancers. Profiled with immunoSEQ multiplex PCR; TCRdb holds only in-frame clones, not every one. The sample includes 65,000 or so clones, nearly 95% seen only once; the top ten take around 15%. The sample here was CD4+ or CD8+ T cells sorted from blood, taken in a trial of the OX40 agonist ivuxolimab. The receptors were sampled from an adult with an advanced solid tumor such as melanoma, head and neck, liver or kidney cancer. Each CDR3 is given with its conserved first and last residue. Fields, in order: CDR3 length, D gene, V gene, J gene, CDR3 protein, CDR3 DNA. D genes are given only for firm matches.

CDR3 length: 12
D gene: .
V gene: TRBV2
J gene: TRBJ2-7
CDR3 protein: CATNRVPYEQYF
CDR3 DNA: TGTGCCACAAACAGGGTCCCCTACGAGCAGTACTTC

CDR3 length: 13
D gene: .
V gene: TRBV19
J gene: TRBJ2-1
CDR3 protein: CASSISGKNEQFF
CDR3 DNA: TGTGCCAGTAGTATTTCAGGGAAGAATGAGCAGTTCTTC

CDR3 length: 16
D gene: .
V gene: TRBV30
J gene: TRBJ2-1
CDR3 protein: CAWSTGSGRRGNEQFF
CDR3 DNA: TGTGCCTGGAGTACAGGTAGCGGTCGAAGAGGCAATGAGCAGTTCTTC

CDR3 length: 11
D gene: .
V gene: TRBV11-2
J gene: TRBJ2-7
CDR3 protein: CASSSSYEQYF
CDR3 DNA: TGTGCCAGCAGCTCAAGCTACGAGCAGTACTTC

CDR3 length: 14
D gene: .
V gene: TRBV7-9
J gene: TRBJ2-7
CDR3 protein: CASSLIDRNYEQYF
CDR3 DNA: TGTGCCAGCAGCTTAATTGACCGAAACTACGAGCAGTACTTC

CDR3 length: 20
D gene: TRBD1
V gene: TRBV11-2
J gene: TRBJ2-7
CDR3 protein: CASSLDIGDRVTLGPYEQYF
CDR3 DNA: TGTGCCAGCAGCTTAGATATCGGGGACAGGGTAACTCTTGGGCCCTACGAGCAGTACTTC

CDR3 length: 13
D gene: .
V gene: TRBV7-9
J gene: TRBJ2-6
CDR3 protein: CASSSSGANVLTF
CDR3 DNA: TGTGCCAGCAGCTCCTCTGGGGCCAACGTCCTGACTTTC

CDR3 length: 16
D gene: TRBD1
V gene: TRBV11-2
J gene: TRBJ2-2
CDR3 protein: CASSSDRGRNTGELFF
CDR3 DNA: TGTGCCAGCAGCTCCGACAGGGGGCGGAACACCGGGGAGCTGTTTTTT

CDR3 length: 15
D gene: .
V gene: TRBV25-1
J gene: TRBJ2-5
CDR3 protein: CASSEWWRGKETQYF
CDR3 DNA: TGTGCCAGCAGTGAATGGTGGCGTGGTAAAGAGACCCAGTACTTC

CDR3 length: 13
D gene: .
V gene: TRBV4-1
J gene: TRBJ2-7
CDR3 protein: CASSQARGYEQYF
CDR3 DNA: TGCGCCAGCAGCCAAGCCAGGGGTTACGAGCAGTACTTC

CDR3 length: 12
D gene: .
V gene: TRBV7-2
J gene: TRBJ1-5
CDR3 protein: CASSSGNQPQHF
CDR3 DNA: TGTGCCAGCAGCTCGGGGAATCAGCCCCAGCATTTT